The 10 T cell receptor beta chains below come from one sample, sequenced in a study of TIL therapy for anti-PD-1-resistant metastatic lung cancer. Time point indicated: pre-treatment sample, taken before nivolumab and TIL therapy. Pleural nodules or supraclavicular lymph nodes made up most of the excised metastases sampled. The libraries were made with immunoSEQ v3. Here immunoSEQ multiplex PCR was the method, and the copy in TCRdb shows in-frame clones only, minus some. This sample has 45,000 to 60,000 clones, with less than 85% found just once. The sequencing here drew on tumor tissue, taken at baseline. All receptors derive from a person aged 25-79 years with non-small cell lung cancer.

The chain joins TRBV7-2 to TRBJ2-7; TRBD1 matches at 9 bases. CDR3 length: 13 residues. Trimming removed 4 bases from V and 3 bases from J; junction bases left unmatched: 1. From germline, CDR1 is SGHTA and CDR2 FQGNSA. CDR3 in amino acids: CASSSTGGYEQYF. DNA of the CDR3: TGTGCCAGCAGCTCGACAGGGGGCTACGAGCAGTACTTC. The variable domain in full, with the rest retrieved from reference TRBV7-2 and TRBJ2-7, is GAGVSQSPSNKVTEKGKDVELRCDPISGHTALYWYRQSLGQGLEFLIYFQGNSAPDKSGLPSDRFSAERTGGSVSTLTIQRTQQEDSAVYLCASSSTGGYEQYFGPGTRLTVT.

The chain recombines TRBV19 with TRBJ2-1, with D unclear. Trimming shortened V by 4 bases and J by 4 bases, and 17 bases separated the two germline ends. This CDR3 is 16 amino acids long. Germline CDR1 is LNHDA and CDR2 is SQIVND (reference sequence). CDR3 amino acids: CASSRPTGSFYNEQFF. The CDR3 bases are TGTGCCAGTAGTAGGCCGACCGGCAGCTTTTACAATGAGCAGTTCTTC.

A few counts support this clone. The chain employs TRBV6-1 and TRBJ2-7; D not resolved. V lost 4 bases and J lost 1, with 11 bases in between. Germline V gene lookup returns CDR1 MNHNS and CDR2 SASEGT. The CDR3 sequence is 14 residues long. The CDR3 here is CASSVIPLSYEQYF. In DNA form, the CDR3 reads TGTGCCAGCAGTGTTATCCCCCTTTCCTACGAGCAGTACTTC.

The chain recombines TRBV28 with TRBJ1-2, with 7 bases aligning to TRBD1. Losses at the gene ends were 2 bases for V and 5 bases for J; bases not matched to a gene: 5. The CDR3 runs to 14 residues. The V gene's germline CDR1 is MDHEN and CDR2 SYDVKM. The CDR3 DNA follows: TGTGCCAGCAGTTTACTGACGACAGGGTATGGCTACACCTTC. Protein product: CASSLLTTGYGYTF.

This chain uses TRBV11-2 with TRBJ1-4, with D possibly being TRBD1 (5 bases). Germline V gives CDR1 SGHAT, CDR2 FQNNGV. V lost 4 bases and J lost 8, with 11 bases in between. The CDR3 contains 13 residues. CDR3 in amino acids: CASSSGTHEKLFF. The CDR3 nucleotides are TGTGCCAGCAGCTCCGGGACTCACGAAAAACTGTTTTTT. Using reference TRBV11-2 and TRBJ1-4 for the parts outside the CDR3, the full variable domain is EAGVAQSPRYKIIEKRQSVAFWCNPISGHATLYWYQQILGQGPKLLIQFQNNGVVDDSQLPKDRFSAERLKGVDSTLKIQPAKLEDSAVYLCASSSGTHEKLFFGSGTQLSVL.

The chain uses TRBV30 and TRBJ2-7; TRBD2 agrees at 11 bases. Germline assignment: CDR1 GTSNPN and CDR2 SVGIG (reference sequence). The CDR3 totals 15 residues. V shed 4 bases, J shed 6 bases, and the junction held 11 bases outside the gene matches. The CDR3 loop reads CAWKKLTSGKFEQYF. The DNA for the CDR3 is TGTGCCTGGAAAAAGCTGACTAGCGGGAAATTCGAGCAGTACTTC.

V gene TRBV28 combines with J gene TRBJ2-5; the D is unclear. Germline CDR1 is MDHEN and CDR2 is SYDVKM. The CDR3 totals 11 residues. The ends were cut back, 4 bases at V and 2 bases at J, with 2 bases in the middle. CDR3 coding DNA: TGTGCCAGCAGTTCGCAAGAGACCCAGTACTTC. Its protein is CASSSQETQYF.

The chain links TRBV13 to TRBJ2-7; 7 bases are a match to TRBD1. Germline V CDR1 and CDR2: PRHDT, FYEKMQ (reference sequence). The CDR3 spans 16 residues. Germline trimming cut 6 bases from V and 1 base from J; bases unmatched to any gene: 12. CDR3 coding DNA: TGTGCCAGCAGGAGGAAGACAGGGACCCTATCCTACGAGCAGTACTTC. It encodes CASRRKTGTLSYEQYF.

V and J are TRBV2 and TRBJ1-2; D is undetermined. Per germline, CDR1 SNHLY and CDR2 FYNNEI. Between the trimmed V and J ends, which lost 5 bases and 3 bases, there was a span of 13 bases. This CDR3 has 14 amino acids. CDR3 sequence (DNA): TGTGCCAGCAGTCGAATCTACGAAGACTATGGCTACACCTTC. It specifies CASSRIYEDYGYTF.

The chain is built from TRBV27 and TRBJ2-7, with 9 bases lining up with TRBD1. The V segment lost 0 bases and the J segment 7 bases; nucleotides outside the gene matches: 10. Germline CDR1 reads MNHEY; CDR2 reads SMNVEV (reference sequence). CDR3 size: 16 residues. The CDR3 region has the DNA TGTGCCAGCAGTTTATCGGGGGGGACAGGGCTTCTAGAGCAGTACTTC. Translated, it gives CASSLSGGTGLLEQYF.